This TCR beta chain stems from a study of shared clonotypes between healthy human individuals. Deletions cut 1 base from V and 2 bases from J, with 9 bases between. In germline, CDR1 is SGHTA, CDR2 FQGNSA. The CDR3 runs 15 residues. Method: immunoSEQ multiplex PCR; TCRdb's copy keeps in-frame clones and lacks some. This sample has roughly 2,500,000 clones, with roughly 93% found just once. This receptor was taken from a man younger than 35 in good health. Some clones in this sample may be carry-over from other donors' samples. The chain couples TRBV7-2 to TRBJ2-1, with D maybe TRBD2 (6 bases). The sequenced sample was naive CD4+ T cells from PBMCs. The subset was: CD45RA+ positively selected. The CDR3 region is CASSLERAAYNEQFF. As DNA, the CDR3 is TGTGCCAGCAGCTTAGAGCGGGCTGCCTACAATGAGCAGTTCTTC.